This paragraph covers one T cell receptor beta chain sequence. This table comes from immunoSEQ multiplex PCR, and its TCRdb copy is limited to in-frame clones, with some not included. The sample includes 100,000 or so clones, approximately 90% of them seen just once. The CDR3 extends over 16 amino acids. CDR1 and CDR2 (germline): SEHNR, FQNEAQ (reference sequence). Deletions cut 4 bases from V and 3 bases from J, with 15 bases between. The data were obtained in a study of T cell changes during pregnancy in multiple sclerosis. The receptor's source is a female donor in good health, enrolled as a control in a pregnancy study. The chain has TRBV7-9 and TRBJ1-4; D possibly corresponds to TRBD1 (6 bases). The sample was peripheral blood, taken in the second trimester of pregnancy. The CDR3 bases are TGTGCCAGCAGCTCCCCGCAGGGGAGGGCTAATGAAAAACTGTTTTTT. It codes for CASSSPQGRANEKLFF.